This T cell receptor beta chain was obtained from a study of vaccination and CD4 T cells after COVID-19 (dated by TCRdb to the early 2020s). In terms of the full investigation: Every convalescent patient had a positive nasal swab PCR test for SARS-CoV-2, with mild disease in roughly nine patients and severe disease in one. Culture stimuli were overlapping spike peptide pools from SARS-CoV-2 and from the common cold coronaviruses HCoV-NL63, HCoV-OC43 and HCoV-229E. Participants got two doses of the Pfizer-BioNTech BNT162b2 vaccine (n=8) or two doses of the Moderna mRNA-1273 vaccine (n=2). As controls, cultures received a CEFX viral epitope pool (the positive control), an HIV-1 Nef peptide pool (the negative control), or no peptide at all. In around ten COVID-19 convalescent patients and several infection-naive healthy vaccine recipients, the spike-specific CD4+ TCR repertoire before mRNA vaccination was compared with the repertoire after mRNA vaccination. Post-vaccine blood samples were collected a median of about 66 days after the second vaccine dose, ranging from about 12 to 250 days. Post-COVID blood samples from convalescent patients were collected a median of approximately 100 days after diagnosis, with a range of 35 to 161 days. The convalescent cohort included six males and four females, with two Hispanic individuals, seven Caucasians, two Asians and one multiracial person.

Per the publication, the treatment or condition label means: approximately nine-day PBMC culture with coronavirus spike peptide pools or control peptides (ViraFEST assay). The study used the ViraFEST assay, which expanded antigen-specific T cells with peptide pools and then identified expanded clonotypes by TCR sequencing. Positive SARS-CoV-2 PCR tests in the convalescent patients dated from March to December 2020, before Alpha, Beta and Delta variants emerged in the United States. Each well held two million PBMCs cultured with around 10 ug/ml peptide pools in IMDM containing roughly 5% human AB serum and around 9 IU/ml IL-2. On days 3 and 7, half of the culture medium was replaced with fresh IL-2-containing medium. After about nine days of culture, CD4+ T cells were isolated by negative selection with the EasySep CD4+ T cell isolation kit. Ficoll-Paque Plus gradient centrifugation was used to isolate PBMCs from whole blood, and the isolated PBMCs were then either used fresh or cryopreserved at -140C. Triplicate wells were generally used for each culture condition.

This clonotype was detected a few times. Its antigen specificity is not known. Base qualities were left out, and no much larger clone turns up one base away. The library was built by means of PCR. At the Johns Hopkins FTIC core, DNA from the cultured CD4+ T cells underwent TCR sequencing with the Oncomine TCR Beta short-read assay. The QIAamp micro DNA kit was used to extract genomic DNA from the cultured CD4+ T cells. Oncomine TCR Beta libraries made from cultured CD4+ T cells were pooled using unique dual indexes and sequenced on an Illumina iSeq 100. Per the original workflow: Non-productive sequences were removed, and CDR3s that did not start with C, did not end with F or W, or were shorter than 7 amino acids were discarded. The MANAFEST web application was used to identify antigen-specific clonotypes by comparing peptide-stimulated wells against reference wells and other culture wells. For a clone to be called positive, the clone needed an FDR below 0.05, an odds ratio above 5, and a productive frequency above 0.1% in at least two of three replicate wells. Clonotypes that were significantly expanded in both SARS-CoV-2 spike wells and at least one common cold coronavirus spike condition were defined as cross-reactive. Similarity between CDR3 sequences was evaluated in R version 3.6.1 using Levenshtein distances (stringdist) and unrooted phylogenetic trees (ape). TCRdb itself trimmed the public reads at Q25 with fastp, ran MiXCR and retained productive beta chains. Each CDR3 protein appears once, grouped with its most common genes and DNA. These V and J calls derive from TCRdb rather than the authors' analysis. The sample table shows some 7,600 distinct CDR3 sequences, and approximately 50% are seen once. The top ten hold under 50% of the sample.

The CDR3 starts with the cysteine, ends with the phenylalanine, and has 14 residues. Left in the record is the CDR3 DNA by itself, 42 bases read in frame from the first base. The junction carries 8 bases between V and J, which are trimmed by 2 bases and 3 bases respectively. The CDR1 and CDR2 encoded by the germline V gene are SGHDT and YYEEEE. Summary of the overall study and its limitations: Of the vaccine-specific clones in convalescent patients, 304 of 307, or nearly all, reacted only to SARS-CoV-2 spike and did not cross-react with common cold coronaviruses. Only a relatively small number of convalescent patients were included in the study, and early timepoints following natural infection were not analyzed. In convalescent patients, a median around 89% of post-vaccine SARS-CoV-2-reactive clones were detected only after vaccination, suggesting vaccine-specific priming. Although the median number of SARS-CoV-2-reactive clonotypes went up from around 19 after infection to 38 after vaccination, the increase was not significant.

The sequenced material came from CD4+ T cells from blood, cultured in vitro. The rearranged segments are TRBV5-6 and TRBJ1-4, with no reliable assignment of the D segment. The receptor was derived from a human donor who had recovered from COVID-19. The sequence in DNA is TGTGCCAGCAGCTTCGTCGGGTCTAATGAAAAACTGTTTTTT. This codes for CASSFVGSNEKLFF.